This T cell receptor (beta chain) appears in the sequencing data of a study of blood T cell repertoires in COVID-19. Study-level information: Samples came from the United States, Italy and Spain, spanning acute and convalescent COVID-19.

Donors were grouped by their self-reported clinical history. Study processing details: Counts of nucleated cells, estimated from reference gene primer amplification, were obtained. Method: immunoSEQ multiplex PCR; TCRdb's copy keeps in-frame clones and lacks some. The V and J calls and clone size come from that table; D and trimming were worked out from the DNA. The table records under 200,000 clones, more than 65% of them present only once. Trimming took 0 bases from V and 4 from J, leaving 16 bases between them. CDR3 size: 17 residues. In germline, CDR1 is LNHNV, CDR2 YYDKDF (reference sequence). V is TRBV15 and J is TRBJ1-5; D may be TRBD1 (6 bases). The clonotype originates from a man aged 45-60 years who had recovered from COVID-19. Sequenced material: PBMCs or T cells enriched from blood (not recorded which). Written as DNA, the CDR3 is TGTGCCACCAGCAGAGATCTCCCAGGGGCCGGGAATCAGCCCCAGCATTTT. Amino acid sequence: CATSRDLPGAGNQPQHF.